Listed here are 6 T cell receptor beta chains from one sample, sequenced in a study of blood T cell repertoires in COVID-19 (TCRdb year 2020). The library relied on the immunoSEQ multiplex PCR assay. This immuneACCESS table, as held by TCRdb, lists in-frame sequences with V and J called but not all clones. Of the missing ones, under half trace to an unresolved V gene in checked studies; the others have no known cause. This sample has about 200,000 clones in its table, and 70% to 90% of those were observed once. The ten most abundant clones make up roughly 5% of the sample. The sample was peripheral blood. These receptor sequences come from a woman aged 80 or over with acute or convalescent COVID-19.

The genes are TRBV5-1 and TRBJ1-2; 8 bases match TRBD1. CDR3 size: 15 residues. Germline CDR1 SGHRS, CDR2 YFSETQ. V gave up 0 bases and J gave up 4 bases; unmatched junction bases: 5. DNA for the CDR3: TGCGCCAGCAGCTTGGGGGACAGGCCTCTCTATGGCTACACCTTC. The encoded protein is CASSLGDRPLYGYTF. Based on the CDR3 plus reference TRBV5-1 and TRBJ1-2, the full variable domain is KAGVTQTPRYLIKTRGQQVTLSCSPISGHRSVSWYQQTPGQGLQFLFEYFSETQRNKGNFPGRFSGRQFSNSRSEMNVSTLELGDSALYLCASSLGDRPLYGYTFGSGTRLTVV.

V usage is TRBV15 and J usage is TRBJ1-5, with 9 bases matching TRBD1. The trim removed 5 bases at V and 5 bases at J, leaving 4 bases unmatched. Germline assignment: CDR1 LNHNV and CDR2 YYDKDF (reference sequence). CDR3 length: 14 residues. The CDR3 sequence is CATSADRGYQPQHF. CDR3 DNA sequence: TGTGCCACCAGCGCCGACAGGGGGTATCAGCCCCAGCATTTT.

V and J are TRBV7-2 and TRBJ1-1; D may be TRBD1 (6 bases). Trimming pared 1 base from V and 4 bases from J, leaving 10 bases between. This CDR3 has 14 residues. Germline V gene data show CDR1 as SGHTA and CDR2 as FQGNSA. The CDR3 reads CASSLVQGSTEAFF. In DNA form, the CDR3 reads TGTGCCAGCAGCTTAGTACAGGGAAGCACTGAAGCTTTCTTT. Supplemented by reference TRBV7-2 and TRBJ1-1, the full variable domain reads GAGVSQSPSNKVTEKGKDVELRCDPISGHTALYWYRQSLGQGLEFLIYFQGNSAPDKSGLPSDRFSAERTGGSVSTLTIQRTQQEDSAVYLCASSLVQGSTEAFFGQGTRLTVV.

The CDR3 DNA reads as TGTGCCAGCAGCCCCGGACAGGGCGTCGATGAGCAGTTCTTC. Protein: CASSPGQGVDEQFF. J is TRBJ2-1 and V is TRBV7-3; TRBD1 agrees at 8 bases. The J segment lost 8 bases and the V segment lost 5 bases, leaving 8 bases of the junction unmatched. Germline CDR1 is SGHTA and CDR2 is FQGTGA. This CDR3 region has 14 residues.

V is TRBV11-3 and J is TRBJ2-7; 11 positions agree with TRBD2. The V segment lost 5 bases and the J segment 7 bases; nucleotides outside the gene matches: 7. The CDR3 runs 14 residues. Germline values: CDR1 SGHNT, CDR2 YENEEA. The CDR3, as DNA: TGTGCCAGCAGCCATTTTGGGACTAGCGGTGAGCAGTACTTC. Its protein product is CASSHFGTSGEQYF.

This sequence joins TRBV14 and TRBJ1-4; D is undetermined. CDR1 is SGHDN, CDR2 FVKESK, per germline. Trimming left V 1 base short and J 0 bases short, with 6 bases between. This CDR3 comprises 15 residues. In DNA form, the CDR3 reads TGTGCCAGCAGCCAAGTCCCAACAACTAATGAAAAACTGTTTTTT. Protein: CASSQVPTTNEKLFF.